The 28 T cell receptor beta chains in this list originate from one sample, sequenced in a study of Graves' ophthalmopathy and Graves' hyperthyroidism. The authors amplified TCR beta CDR3 regions, and they did so from RNA transcripts for repertoire sequencing. HTBI primers were employed in first-round RT-PCR, then a second-round multiplex PCR followed. TCRdb reprocessed the multiplex PCR reads with MiXCR, giving one entry per CDR3 protein. Of over 650,000 distinct CDR3 sequences in the sample, roughly two fifths were seen once. Sequenced sample: peripheral blood. The receptors derive from an adult man with Graves' ophthalmopathy.

This clonotype was observed at least ten times. This chain joins TRBV29-1 and TRBJ2-7; D not certain. This CDR3 region has 13 residues. Germline CDR1 SQVTM, CDR2 ANQGSEA. V was cut by 6 bases and J by 1 base, with 13 bases left in between. CDR3 sequence (DNA): TGCAGCGTCGTCAGAGTGTATTCCTACGAGCAGTACTTC. Protein product: CSVVRVYSYEQYF.

The chain couples TRBV25-1 to TRBJ2-7; 9 bases map to TRBD1. CDR1 is MGHDK, CDR2 SYGVNS, per germline. The CDR3 consists of 13 residues. The CDR3 nucleotides are TGTGCGGCTGGGACAGGGAACCTCTACGAGCAGTACTTC. This translates into CAAGTGNLYEQYF.

This clonotype was seen just once. The rearrangement joins TRBV29-1 to TRBJ2-5, with D hard to call. The CDR3 totals 14 residues. The V end was cut by 4 bases, the J end by 4 bases, with 16 bases between. From germline, CDR1 is SQVTM and CDR2 ANQGSEA. In nucleotides, the CDR3 is TGCAGCGTTGGACCTCGGTCCGTTGGAGAGACCCAGTACTTC. It encodes CSVGPRSVGETQYF.

This clonotype was seen ten or more times. The CDR3 here is CASSFGDRGDTEAFF. CDR3 coding DNA: TGTGCCAGCAGCTTCGGGGACAGGGGCGACACTGAAGCTTTCTTT. The chain recombines TRBV9 with TRBJ1-1, with 10 nucleotides matching TRBD1. The CDR3 has 15 amino acids. Germline V gene lookup returns CDR1 SGDLS and CDR2 YYNGEE. Trimming at V came to 4 bases and at J to 3 bases, leaving 6 bases not matched to a gene.

The chain employs TRBV4-1 and TRBJ2-7; TRBD1 agrees at 7 bases. Germline V CDR1 and CDR2: MGHRA, YSYEKL. J gave up 2 bases and V 1 base, and 8 bases lay outside the gene matches. The CDR3 spans 16 residues. CDR3 coding DNA: TGCGCCAGCAGCCAAGTAGTGGGACAGTCCCCCTACGAGCAGTACTTC. It is translated as CASSQVVGQSPYEQYF.

This clonotype was recorded at least ten times. The V gene is TRBV20-1, the J gene TRBJ1-6; 7 bases fit TRBD1. Germline CDR1 reads DFQATT; CDR2 reads SNEGSKA (reference sequence). After removal of 2 bases from V and 9 bases from J, the junction contained 13 bases not matched to a gene. The CDR3 has 16 residues. This chain's CDR3 is CSARSGERGLGSPLHF. DNA for the CDR3: TGCAGTGCTAGATCCGGGGAGAGGGGGCTTGGTTCACCCCTCCACTTT.

This clonotype was observed at least ten times. V is TRBV29-1 and J is TRBJ1-3; no definite D call. CDR1 and CDR2 from the germline V gene are SQVTM and ANQGSEA. Trimming removed 0 bases at V and 0 bases at J, with 6 bases between. The CDR3 covers 14 residues. The DNA of the CDR3 is TGCAGCGTTGAAGACGGGGACTCTGGAAACACCATATATTTT. Its translation is CSVEDGDSGNTIYF.

This clonotype was counted a single time. This CDR3 fails to terminate in the conserved phenylalanine or tryptophan, so it likely reflects a read error. The V call is TRBV7-3, the J call TRBJ2-7; D remains ambiguous. Germline V gives CDR1 SGHTA, CDR2 FQGTGA. V was trimmed by 6 bases and J by 3 bases, leaving 9 bases between them. CDR3 size: 12 residues. The CDR3 reads CASSPDGYEQYS. For the CDR3, the DNA is TGTGCCAGCAGTCCGGACGGCTACGAGCAGTACTCC.

This clonotype was counted at least ten times. The V gene is TRBV7-9, the J gene TRBJ2-7; D not resolved. The V end lost 5 bases, the J end lost 4 bases, and 12 bases lay between the germline ends. CDR3 size: 13 residues. Germline V gene data show CDR1 as SEHNR and CDR2 as FQNEAQ (reference sequence). The CDR3 is CASSLSAEYEQYF. The CDR3 region has the DNA TGTGCCAGCAGCCTCAGTGCCGAGTACGAGCAGTACTTC.

This clonotype was seen only once. This chain connects TRBV29-1 to TRBJ2-5, with TRBD2 matching over 13 bases. CDR1 and CDR2 (germline): SQVTM, ANQGSEA. This CDR3 region has 14 residues. Unmatched junction bases numbered 8, after V lost 8 bases and J lost 5 bases. The CDR3 bases are TGCAGCTCGACGGGACTAGCGGGAATGGAGACCCAGTACTTC. It is translated as CSSTGLAGMETQYF.

CDR3 protein: CAISATGGGSPLHF. The CDR3 DNA sequence: TGTGCCATCAGCGCGACAGGGGGTGGTTCACCCCTCCACTTT. J is TRBJ1-6 and V is TRBV10-3; 9 bases are shared with TRBD1. Germline V gives CDR1 ENHRY, CDR2 SYGVKD. The V and J ends lost 6 bases and 9 bases, in that order; junction bases with no gene match: 6. This CDR3 spans 14 amino acids.

The table lists this clonotype with many counts. The V and J genes are TRBV3-1 and TRBJ1-6, with 7 bases lining up with TRBD1. The CDR3 extends over 16 amino acids. Germline loops: CDR1 LGHDT, CDR2 YNNKEL (reference sequence). After removal of 0 bases from V and 9 bases from J, the junction contained 8 bases not matched to a gene. The CDR3 loop is CASSQEFGTVGSPLHF. The CDR3 DNA sequence: TGTGCCAGCAGCCAAGAATTTGGGACAGTGGGTTCACCCCTCCACTTT.

In this sample, this clonotype turned up once. A junction end diverges from the germline sequence, so it may reflect a read error. The V gene is TRBV6-5, the J gene TRBJ1-5, with 10 positions matching TRBD1. Per germline, CDR1 MNHEY and CDR2 SVGAGI. The CDR3 runs to 14 residues. The CDR3 region is CASSEGTGAQPRHF. CDR3 coding DNA: TGTGCCAGCAGTGAAGGGACAGGGGCTCAGCCCCGGCATTTT.

The chain couples TRBV12-3 or TRBV12-4 to TRBJ1-6; 7 bases map to TRBD1. With 8 bases clipped from V and 1 base from J, the junction kept 11 bases outside the gene matches. The CDR3 is 17 amino acids. The CDR3 DNA is TGTGCCAGCGCCCCCGATCACAGGGGTTCCTATAATTCACCCCTCCACTTT. It translates to CASAPDHRGSYNSPLHF.

In its sample, this clonotype was seen many times. This chain joins TRBV5-1 and TRBJ1-4; D gene uncertain. The CDR3 covers 14 residues. V lost 0 bases to trimming and J lost 3 bases, with 6 bases between them. Looked up from germline, CDR1 is SGHRS and CDR2 is YFSETQ. The DNA for the CDR3 is TGCGCCAGCAGCTTGGAGTCGGCTAATGAAAAACTGTTTTTT. It specifies CASSLESANEKLFF.

The V gene is TRBV19, the J gene TRBJ2-7; D tentatively fits TRBD1 or TRBD2 (6 bases each). CDR1 and CDR2 (germline): LNHDA, SQIVND (reference sequence). This CDR3 has 11 amino acids. Trimming removed 11 bases from V and 5 bases from J, with 13 bases in between. The CDR3 sequence is CAWKGGNEQYF. CDR3 DNA: TGTGCCTGGAAAGGGGGGAACGAGCAGTACTTC.

Ten or more counts support this clonotype. The CDR3, as DNA: TGTGCCAGCAGCGCAGACCGGGACAGATCCTACGAGCAGTACTTC. Amino acid sequence: CASSADRDRSYEQYF. The V call is TRBV5-6, the J call TRBJ2-7; 7 bases fit TRBD1. Germline V gene lookup returns CDR1 SGHDT and CDR2 YYEEEE. This CDR3 spans 15 amino acids. The junction had 8 bases not matched to a gene; V was cut back by 4 bases and J by 1 base.

The chain carries TRBV10-2 and TRBJ1-6; the D gene is possibly TRBD1 (5 bases). CDR3 length: 13 residues. Trimming took 3 bases from V and 7 from J, leaving 7 bases between them. Germline CDR1 WSHSY, CDR2 SAAADI. DNA of the CDR3: TGCGCCAGCAGTGACGGGACCAATTCACCCCTCCACTTT. It specifies CASSDGTNSPLHF.

This clonotype was seen only a few times. J is TRBJ2-7 and V is TRBV4-1; 8 nucleotides match TRBD2. There are 16 residues in the CDR3. CDR1 is MGHRA and CDR2 is YSYEKL in the germline V gene. Unmatched junction bases numbered 9, after V lost 1 base and J lost 4 bases. The CDR3 coding sequence is TGCGCCAGCAGCCAAGTAGGGAGCGGGAGTGGGTACGAGCAGTACTTC. Protein: CASSQVGSGSGYEQYF.

This clonotype showed up just a few times. The CDR3 region is CASSQDAETGALGEQYF. CDR3 in DNA: TGCGCCAGCAGCCAAGATGCCGAGACCGGAGCTTTGGGCGAGCAGTACTTC. The V gene is TRBV4-3, the J gene TRBJ2-7; D ambiguous. The CDR3 has 17 amino acids. The V gene's germline CDR1 is LGHNA and CDR2 YSLEER. The V end was cut by 0 bases, the J end by 6 bases, with 21 bases between.

This chain joins TRBV10-3 and TRBJ1-2, with TRBD1 matching 10 bases. The ends lost 11 bases at V and 3 bases at J; junction bases unmatched: 3. This CDR3 spans 12 amino acids. Germline values: CDR1 ENHRY, CDR2 SYGVKD. This chain's CDR3 is CAVGTGDYGYTF. The CDR3 DNA reads TGTGCCGTAGGGACAGGGGACTATGGCTACACCTTC.

A remark on this clonotype: It may be a read error: a sequence one base away is much more abundant. The chain is built from TRBV2 and TRBJ2-5; possibly TRBD2 for D (5 bases). This CDR3 contains 13 residues. The V gene's germline CDR1 is SNHLY and CDR2 FYNNEI. V lost 8 bases and J lost 3, with 13 bases in between. The CDR3 nucleotides are TGTGCCAGCGGTTTAGCGAACGAAGAGACCCAGTACTTC. Its protein product is CASGLANEETQYF.

Concerning this clonotype itself: Relative to the germline gene, one junction end is altered; a read error may explain this. The rearrangement uses TRBV7-8 and TRBJ2-6; TRBD2 agrees at 7 bases. The CDR3 runs 16 residues. Germline values: CDR1 SGHVS, CDR2 FQNEAQ. Here the CDR3 reads CASSLGGTASAYVLTF. The DNA of the CDR3 is TGTGCCAGCAGCTTGGGAGGGACGGCCTCGGCCTACGTCCTGACTTTC. Based on the CDR3 plus reference TRBV7-8 and TRBJ2-6, the full variable domain is GAGVSQSPRYKVAKRGQDVALRCDPISGHVSLFWYQQALGQGPEFLTYFQNEAQLDKSGLPSDRFFAERPEGSVSTLKIQRTQQEDSAVYLCASSLGGTASAYVLTFGAGSRLTVL.

The V call is TRBV20-1, the J call TRBJ1-4, with 10 bases identical to TRBD1. CDR3 length equals 15 residues. Losses at the gene ends were 6 bases for V and 3 bases for J; bases not matched to a gene: 7. In germline, CDR1 is DFQATT, CDR2 SNEGSKA (reference sequence). The CDR3 bases are TGCAGTGCAAGACGACAGGGGGCGGCTAATGAAAAACTGTTTTTT. It specifies CSARRQGAANEKLFF.

A few counts support this clonotype. The chain couples TRBV6-4 to TRBJ2-2; TRBD2 matches at 7 bases. With V trimmed by 5 bases and J by 4 bases, 4 bases remained unmatched. CDR1 and CDR2 (germline): MRHNA, SNTAGT. The CDR3 is 14 residues long. Written as DNA, the CDR3 is TGTGCCAGCAGTCAAGGGGAGGGCACCGGGGAGCTGTTTTTT. Residues: CASSQGEGTGELFF.

There are many counts of this clonotype. The chain's CDR3 is CASSPPLGLAEAYEQYF. As DNA, the CDR3 is TGTGCCAGCAGTCCGCCCCTTGGACTAGCGGAAGCCTACGAGCAGTACTTC. This rearrangement joins TRBV12-3 or TRBV12-4 to TRBJ2-7, with 10 bases aligning to TRBD2. The CDR3 runs to 17 residues. J lost 2 bases, V lost 5 bases, and 12 bases had no gene match.

This clonotype was detected a few times. The rearrangement links TRBV10-3 to TRBJ2-7, with TRBD2 matching 7 bases. The length of the CDR3 is 15 residues. Unmatched junction bases numbered 16, after V lost 10 bases and J lost 4 bases. Germline values: CDR1 ENHRY, CDR2 SYGVKD. CDR3 in amino acids: CASSSPGSGEYEQYF. The CDR3 nucleotides read TGTGCCAGCAGCTCTCCGGGAAGCGGGGAGTACGAGCAGTACTTC.

The chain has TRBV2 and TRBJ1-2, with unresolved D. CDR3 size: 15 residues. Germline lookup yields CDR1 SNHLY and CDR2 FYNNEI. The V end lost 3 bases, the J end lost 0 bases, and 11 bases lay between the germline ends. CDR3 amino acids: CASSDRIVANYGYTF. As DNA, the CDR3 is TGTGCCAGCAGTGACCGGATAGTGGCTAACTATGGCTACACCTTC.